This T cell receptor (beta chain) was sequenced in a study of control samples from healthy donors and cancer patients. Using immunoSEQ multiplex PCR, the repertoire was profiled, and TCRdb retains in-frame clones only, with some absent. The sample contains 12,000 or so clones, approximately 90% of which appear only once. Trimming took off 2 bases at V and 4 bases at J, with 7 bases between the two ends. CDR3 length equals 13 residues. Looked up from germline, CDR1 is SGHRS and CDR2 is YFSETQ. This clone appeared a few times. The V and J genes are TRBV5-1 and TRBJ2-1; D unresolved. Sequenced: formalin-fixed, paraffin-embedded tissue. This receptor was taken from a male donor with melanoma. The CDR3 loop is CASSFGGYNEQFF. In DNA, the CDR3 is TGCGCCAGCAGCTTCGGCGGATACAATGAGCAGTTCTTC.